The sequence of this T cell receptor (beta chain) was determined in a study of blood T cell repertoires in COVID-19. TCRdb keeps only in-frame clones here, not all; method: immunoSEQ multiplex PCR. The sample yields tens of thousands of clones, 60% to 85% seen once. The germline gives CDR1 ENHRY, CDR2 SYGVKD. V was cut by 1 base and J by 8 bases, with 11 bases left in between. There are 13 residues in the CDR3. V is TRBV10-3 and J is TRBJ1-2; D gene ambiguous. The sample consisted of peripheral blood. This receptor was obtained from a human donor in a cohort sampled during active COVID-19. The CDR3 DNA reads TGTGCCATCAGTGAGTTGCCGGTCCGGGGCTACACCTTC. This sequence encodes CAISELPVRGYTF.